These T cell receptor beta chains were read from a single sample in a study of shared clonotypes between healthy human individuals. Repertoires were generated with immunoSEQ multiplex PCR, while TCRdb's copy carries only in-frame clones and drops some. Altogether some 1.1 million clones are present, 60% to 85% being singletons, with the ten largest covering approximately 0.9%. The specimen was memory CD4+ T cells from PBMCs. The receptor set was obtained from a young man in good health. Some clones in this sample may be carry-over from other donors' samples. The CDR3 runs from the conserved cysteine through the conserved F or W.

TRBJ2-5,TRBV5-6,CASSWTSVQETQYF
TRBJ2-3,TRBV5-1,CASSFLGGSTDTQYF
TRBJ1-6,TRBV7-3,CASSLNSIYNSPLHF
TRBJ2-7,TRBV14,CASSQTRGSEQYF
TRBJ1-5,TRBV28,CASSLLTGGGQPQHF
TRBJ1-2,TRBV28,CASSTNPGQGANYGYTF
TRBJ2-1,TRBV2,CASSVLAGVGNEQFF
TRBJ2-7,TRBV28,CASSGYGPEQYF
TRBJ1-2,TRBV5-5,CASSFQGQSYGYTF
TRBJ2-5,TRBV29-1,CSVETTQGDGTQYF
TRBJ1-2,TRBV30,CAWIIPERGYTF
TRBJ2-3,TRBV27,CASNKRGVVDTQYF
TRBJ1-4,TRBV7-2,CASSLEARSNEKLFF
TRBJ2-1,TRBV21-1,CASSKKLGTSGHNEQFF
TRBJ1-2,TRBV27,CASRESNYGYTF
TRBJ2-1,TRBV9,CASSPGQGLAAYNEQFF
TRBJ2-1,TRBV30,CAWSVRTSGSRNEQFF
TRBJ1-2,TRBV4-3,CASSPAQGSFYGYTF
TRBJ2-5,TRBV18,CASSPDGTSETQYF
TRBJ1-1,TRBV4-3,CASSQDVRRQNTEAFF
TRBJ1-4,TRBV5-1,CASSLDPGDEKLFF
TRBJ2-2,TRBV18,CASSPRQPNTGELFF
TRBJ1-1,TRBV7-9,CASSMHTEAFF
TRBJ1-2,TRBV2,CASSQGRSVYGYTF
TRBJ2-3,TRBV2,CASSGLAGTDTQYF
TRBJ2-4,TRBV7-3,CASSSGQANIQYF
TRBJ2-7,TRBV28,CASLGAYEQYF
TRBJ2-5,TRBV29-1,CSVEVQETQYF
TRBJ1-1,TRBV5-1,CASSPTGSNTEAFF
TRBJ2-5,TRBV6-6,CASNIQGRLETQYF
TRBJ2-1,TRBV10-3,CATNSEAGTSGREQFF
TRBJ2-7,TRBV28,CASSLLREGLYEQYF
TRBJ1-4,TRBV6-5,CASSLFGTGGEKLFF
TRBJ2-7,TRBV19,CASSWDGTYEQYF
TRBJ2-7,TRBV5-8,CASSPRWAGTVSSYEQYF
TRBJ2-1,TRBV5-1,CASSLEANSDRDSYNEQFF
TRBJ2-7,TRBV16,CASSSRGQGRYEQYF
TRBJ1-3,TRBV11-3,CASSTQTGEGNTIYF
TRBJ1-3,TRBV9,CASSVRDGNFLASGNTIYF